A selection of T cell receptor beta chains follows, all from one sample in a study of cytomegalovirus exposure and HLA in healthy donors. Sequenced by immunoSEQ multiplex PCR; TCRdb stores in-frame clones only, minus some. The sample records some 38,000 clones, approximately 55% being singletons. The sample taken for sequencing was PBMCs. The receptors derive from a woman aged 40 to 55 in good health and CMV-seropositive. Both conserved end residues are part of each CDR3. A D gene is named only where the DNA matches it firmly. The listing skips clone size in some rows; elsewhere it reads once, few, many or a size class.

>few|TRBV6-5|-|TRBJ2-3
TGTGCCAGCAGGGCAGGACTTCGCACAGATACGCAGTATTTT
CASRAGLRTDTQYF
>-|TRBV9|TRBD2|TRBJ2-7
TGTGCCAGCAGCGTAGAAGCGGGGGGTAGGTTTTTATACTTC
CASSVEAGGRFLYF
>-|TRBV29-1|TRBD1|TRBJ1-2
TGCAGCGTTAGGACAGGGGCTAACTATGGCTACACCTTC
CSVRTGANYGYTF
>few|TRBV27|-|TRBJ1-3
TGTGCCAGCAGTCTATTCGCCAGGGGTGGAAACACCATATATTTT
CASSLFARGGNTIYF
>-|TRBV5-1|-|TRBJ2-2
TGCGCCAGCACGATCCAGGGCGGAATAAACACCGGGGAGCTGTTTTTT
CASTIQGGINTGELFF
>-|TRBV7-8|TRBD2|TRBJ2-3
TGTGCCAGCAGCTTAGGCGGTGGGGGGGGGAGCACAGATACGCAGTATTTT
CASSLGGGGGSTDTQYF
>few|TRBV30|TRBD1|TRBJ1-2
TGTGCCTGGTCGGACAGGGCGGGTAACTATGGCTACACCTTC
CAWSDRAGNYGYTF
>-|TRBV9|-|TRBJ2-5
TGTGCCAGCAGCGTAGAACCTAAAGAGACCCAGTACTTC
CASSVEPKETQYF
>-|TRBV27|-|TRBJ1-5
TGTGCCAGCAGTTCCGCCACAACGGGGTTGCAGCCCCAGCATTTT
CASSSATTGLQPQHF
>once|TRBV30|TRBD1|TRBJ1-5
TGTGCCTGGAGTACGGGACAGGTAAATCAGCCCCAGCATTTT
CAWSTGQVNQPQHF
>-|TRBV11-1|TRBD2|TRBJ2-2
TGTGCCAGCAGCTTCGGACTAGCCGGGGAGCTGTTTTTT
CASSFGLAGELFF
>once|TRBV10-3|TRBD2|TRBJ2-5
TGTGCCATCAACCGGGGGGGGGAAGAGACCCAGTACTTC
CAINRGGEETQYF
>-|TRBV30|-|TRBJ2-3
TGTGCCTGGAGTGGGGGGACTCGATTGGGAGATACGCAGTATTTT
CAWSGGTRLGDTQYF
>-|TRBV11-3|TRBD1|TRBJ2-7
TGTGCCAGCAGCTTAGACGACGACAGGGACGAGCAGTACTTC
CASSLDDDRDEQYF
>-|TRBV29-1|-|TRBJ1-1
TGCAGCGTTAACGTGGACATGAACACTGAAGCTTTCTTT
CSVNVDMNTEAFF